Each of the 19 T cell receptor beta chains below was sequenced from the same sample in a study of T-cell reconstitution after alpha-beta-depleted transplantation in children. The library targeted TCRbeta and was prepared with unique molecular identifiers. MiXCR, run by TCRdb on the PCR reads, gives a single entry per CDR3 protein. The table lists about 400,000 distinct CDR3 sequences, over 20% of them singletons. The source was PBMCs from the stem cell graft donor, collected from the stem cell graft. The receptors originated from a human donor who donated a stem cell graft to a child with acute myeloid leukemia.

This sequence joins TRBV19 and TRBJ2-4; TRBD1 matches 11 bases. CDR1 and CDR2 from the germline V gene are LNHDA and SQIVND (reference sequence). V trimming: 6 bases; J trimming: 0 bases; junction bases outside the gene matches: 4. The CDR3 is 16 amino acids. DNA for the CDR3: TGTGCCAGTAGGACCGGGACAGGGGGAGCCAAAAACATTCAGTACTTC. It specifies CASRTGTGGAKNIQYF.

The V and J genes are TRBV29-1 and TRBJ1-3; D not certain. The CDR3 is 14 amino acids. Germline values: CDR1 SQVTM, CDR2 ANQGSEA. V was cut by 5 bases and J by 0 bases, with 11 bases left in between. The CDR3 DNA is TGCAGCGTTAGCTCAATGTCCTCTGGAAACACCATATATTTT. This gives the protein CSVSSMSSGNTIYF.

The chain uses TRBV3-1 and TRBJ2-1; D is perhaps TRBD2 (6 bases). V shed 4 bases and J shed 3 bases, with 16 bases lying between them. The CDR3 runs 16 residues. Germline V gene data show CDR1 as LGHDT and CDR2 as YNNKEL (reference sequence). The CDR3 region has the DNA TGTGCCAGCAGCCTCCGGGGGACGGGCGTCTACAATGAGCAGTTCTTC. It translates to CASSLRGTGVYNEQFF.

A word on this clonotype: A read error may account for a junction end that differs from germline. This chain connects TRBV10-1 to TRBJ2-5; D uncertain. This CDR3 has 8 amino acids. CDR1 WNHNN and CDR2 SYGVQD come from the germline V gene (reference sequence). The CDR3 loop reads CASETQYF. In DNA, the CDR3 is TGTGCTTCAGAGACCCAGTACTTC.

This chain links TRBV5-5 with TRBJ1-5; D not certain. CDR3 length: 14 amino acids. Germline V CDR1 and CDR2: SGHKS, YYEKEE (reference sequence). Trimming took 4 bases from V and 4 from J, leaving 12 bases between them. The CDR3 reads CASSQDGWNQPQHF. The CDR3 bases are TGTGCCAGCAGCCAGGACGGTTGGAATCAGCCCCAGCATTTT.

The table lists this clonotype with a few counts. V and J are TRBV29-1 and TRBJ2-1; TRBD2 matches at 10 bases. CDR3 length equals 12 residues. The V segment lost 7 bases and the J segment 9 bases; nucleotides outside the gene matches: 6. Germline CDR1 is SQVTM and CDR2 is ANQGSEA. The CDR3 nucleotides read TGCAGCGGAGCGGGAGGGCCTCCTGAGCAGTTCTTC. Protein: CSGAGGPPEQFF.

This clonotype occurred a few times. The J gene is TRBJ2-3, the V gene TRBV10-2; 7 bases are shared with TRBD2. Trimming cost V 3 bases and J 8 bases; bases outside gene matches: 11. This CDR3 comprises 15 residues. Germline assignment: CDR1 WSHSY and CDR2 SAAADI. DNA for the CDR3: TGCGCCAGCAGTGACGGCGGGAGAGGGCGAGGTACGCAGTATTTT. Protein sequence: CASSDGGRGRGTQYF.

This clonotype has only a few counts. The chain is built from TRBV12-3 or TRBV12-4 and TRBJ2-5; D possibly uses TRBD1 or TRBD2 (5 bases each). The CDR3 loop spans 14 amino acids. Trimming shortened V by 0 bases and J by 8 bases, and 13 bases separated the two germline ends. CDR3 protein: CASSLAEGGGTQYF. The CDR3 DNA is TGTGCCAGCAGTTTAGCGGAAGGTGGGGGTACCCAGTACTTC.

This clonotype was detected many times. An end of the junction differs from the germline gene, which may be a read error. The gene calls are TRBV5-1 and TRBJ1-1; 11 positions agree with TRBD1. The germline gives CDR1 SGHRS, CDR2 YFSETQ. This CDR3 spans 14 amino acids. The CDR3 bases are TGTGCCAGCAGCCCGGGACAGGGGGGAACTGAAGCTTTCTTT. It codes for CASSPGQGGTEAFF.

The chain combines TRBV5-5 with TRBJ2-7; TRBD1 or TRBD2 may be the D gene (6 bases each). Germline V gives CDR1 SGHKS, CDR2 YYEKEE (reference sequence). The CDR3 has 15 residues. The V gene lost 4 bases and the J gene lost 6 bases, with 20 bases spanning the gap. This chain's CDR3 is CASSLRGLGGLEQYF. Here the CDR3 DNA reads TGTGCCAGCAGCCTCCGGGGGCTCGGAGGGCTCGAGCAGTACTTC.

This rearrangement joins TRBV4-1 to TRBJ1-5; weak D call: TRBD1 (5 bases). CDR1 is MGHRA and CDR2 is YSYEKL in the germline V gene. The CDR3 sequence is 15 residues long. The germline V and J ends were trimmed by 0 bases and 4 bases, with 10 bases remaining between them. Here the CDR3 reads CASSQDFQGNQPQHF. The CDR3 nucleotides are TGCGCCAGCAGCCAAGATTTCCAGGGAAATCAGCCCCAGCATTTT.

This clonotype was counted only a few times. The chain links TRBV6-5 to TRBJ2-7; D may be TRBD1 (5 bases). The length of the CDR3 is 12 residues. CDR1 and CDR2 from the germline V gene are MNHEY and SVGAGI. V lost 6 bases, J lost 7 bases, and 13 bases lay in between. Here the CDR3 DNA reads TGTGCCAGCAGCCCCGGACACCTGGAGCAGTACTTC. It codes for CASSPGHLEQYF.

This chain links TRBV25-1 with TRBJ1-2, with D unclear. Trimming took off 1 base at V and 3 bases at J, with 6 bases between the two ends. The CDR3 totals 13 residues. Germline V gene lookup returns CDR1 MGHDK and CDR2 SYGVNS. DNA for the CDR3: TGTGCCAGCAGTGAATCGAGGTACTATGGCTACACCTTC. It codes for CASSESRYYGYTF.

This clonotype has just a few counts. The rearrangement links TRBV6-5 to TRBJ2-2, with a tentative D call TRBD1 (6 bases). Per germline, CDR1 MNHEY and CDR2 SVGAGI. There are 16 residues in the CDR3. V was trimmed by 2 bases and J by 1 base, leaving 11 bases between them. Written as DNA, the CDR3 is TGTGCCAGCAGTTACCGGGACACTCAGAACACCGGGGAGCTGTTTTTT. Translation: CASSYRDTQNTGELFF.

The chain employs TRBV9 and TRBJ2-7, with D perhaps TRBD1 (5 bases). Germline loops: CDR1 SGDLS, CDR2 YYNGEE. Trimming stripped 4 bases from V and 5 bases from J, with 10 bases between. The CDR3 length is 12 residues. The CDR3 nucleotides read TGTGCCAGCAGCACACAGGAAGACGAGCAGTACTTC. Its translation is CASSTQEDEQYF.

This clonotype was seen at least ten times. V is TRBV20-1 and J is TRBJ2-7; 9 positions agree with TRBD2. From germline, CDR1 is DFQATT and CDR2 SNEGSKA (reference sequence). Trimming at V came to 0 bases and at J to 3 bases, leaving 6 bases not matched to a gene. The CDR3 covers 15 residues. The CDR3 DNA reads as TGCAGTGCTAGAGAAAAAGCGGGAGGCCGCTACGAGCAGTACTTC. Translation: CSAREKAGGRYEQYF.

The chain joins TRBV4-2 to TRBJ2-5; possible D gene TRBD1, 7 bases. This CDR3 is built from 16 residues. Germline loops: CDR1 LGHNA, CDR2 YNFKEQ. V lost 0 bases to trimming and J lost 5 bases, with 16 bases between them. The CDR3 DNA is TGTGCCAGCAGCCAAGAGAGCAGGGGGGCGGGGGAGACCCAGTACTTC. Translated: CASSQESRGAGETQYF.

This clonotype appeared many times. The J gene is TRBJ2-7, the V gene TRBV4-2; D gene unclear. Trimming stripped 0 bases from V and 0 bases from J, with 12 bases between. The CDR3 runs 16 residues. CDR1 is LGHNA and CDR2 is YNFKEQ in the germline V gene. In nucleotides, the CDR3 is TGTGCCAGCAGCCAAGAGGTGGGCGACCCCTCCTACGAGCAGTACTTC. Translating it yields CASSQEVGDPSYEQYF.

This clonotype was detected many times. This rearrangement joins TRBV20-1 to TRBJ2-3; TRBD2 agrees at 8 bases. Germline V gives CDR1 DFQATT, CDR2 SNEGSKA (reference sequence). The CDR3 is 15 amino acids. V lost 5 bases and J lost 0; bases outside the gene matches: 7. This CDR3 reads CSACRLALSTDTQYF. For the CDR3, the DNA is TGCAGTGCTTGTCGACTAGCGCTTAGCACAGATACGCAGTATTTT.